Detailed here is one T cell receptor (beta chain). The PCR contained 60 Vbeta and 13 Jbeta primers. Sequenced by immunoSEQ multiplex PCR; TCRdb stores in-frame clones only, minus some. The table shows around 150,000 clones, with roughly 78% occurring only once. This record comes from a study of cytomegalovirus exposure and HLA in healthy donors. Germline V gene lookup returns CDR1 SGDLS and CDR2 YYNGEE. This CDR3 is 16 amino acids long. This chain connects TRBV9 to TRBJ2-5, with D maybe TRBD2 (6 bases). The J call is uncertain, as TRBJ2-7 better fits the DNA end. The sequence came from a man aged 35-49 years in good health and CMV-seronegative. The material sequenced was PBMCs. CDR3 sequence reads: CASSVAAEGWNGEQYF. CDR3 nucleotide sequence: TGTGCCAGCAGCGTAGCAGCGGAGGGGTGGAATGGCGAGCAGTACTTC.